The rows below give T cell receptor beta chains drawn from one sample of a study of blood T cell repertoires in COVID-19. Data came from immunoSEQ multiplex PCR; TCRdb stores just in-frame clones and leaves some out. The profile shows approximately 300,000 clones, 88% of them singletons. Material: peripheral blood. The receptors stem from a woman aged 25 to 45 with COVID-19, enrolled during active disease. Both conserved end residues are part of each CDR3. A D gene is named only where the DNA matches it firmly. Clone size is stated in some rows and not others, as once, few, many or a class when expanded.

V,D,size,J,CDR3,DNA
TRBV29-1,TRBD1,-,TRBJ1-1,CSATDRGGTEAFF,TGCAGCGCCACTGACAGGGGAGGCACTGAAGCTTTCTTT
TRBV4-1,-,once,TRBJ1-3,CASSPIQQDSGNTIYF,TGCGCCAGCAGCCCGATTCAACAAGACTCTGGAAACACCATATATTTT
TRBV2,-,-,TRBJ1-5,CASSEEAGADQPQHF,TGTGCCAGCAGTGAAGAGGCAGGGGCCGATCAGCCCCAGCATTTT
TRBV28,TRBD1,-,TRBJ1-2,CASSFRGQTYGYTF,TGTGCCAGCAGTTTTAGGGGACAGACATATGGCTACACCTTC
TRBV2,TRBD1,-,TRBJ2-2,CASVLDRDTGELFF,TGTGCCAGCGTACTAGACAGGGACACCGGGGAGCTGTTTTTT
TRBV7-9,-,-,TRBJ1-5,CASSLARQPQHF,TGTGCCAGCAGCTTAGCCCGGCAGCCCCAGCATTTT
TRBV7-8,TRBD2,-,TRBJ2-7,CASSRGLAGRYEQYF,TGTGCCAGCAGCAGGGGACTAGCGGGACGCTACGAGCAGTACTTC
TRBV30,-,-,TRBJ1-2,CAWSVSRNYGYTF,TGTGCCTGGAGTGTTAGCCGTAACTATGGCTACACCTTC
TRBV5-1,TRBD1,-,TRBJ1-2,CASSAGQGANYGYTF,TGCGCCAGCAGCGCAGGACAGGGAGCTAACTATGGCTACACCTTC
TRBV9,-,-,TRBJ2-2,CASKSDTGELFF,TGTGCCAGCAAGAGTGACACCGGGGAGCTGTTTTTT
TRBV7-9,-,-,TRBJ1-1,CASSSDLGRSTEAFF,TGTGCCAGCAGCTCAGACTTGGGGAGGAGCACTGAAGCTTTCTTT
TRBV27,-,-,TRBJ1-1,CASSLGHNTEAFF,TGTGCCAGCAGTTTAGGACATAACACTGAAGCTTTCTTT
TRBV28,-,-,TRBJ2-1,CASSFLRDSYNEQFF,TGTGCCAGCAGTTTTCTCCGGGACTCCTACAATGAGCAGTTCTTC
TRBV3-1/TRBV3-2,-,-,TRBJ1-4,CASSQGGTAAKLFF,TGTGCCAGCAGCCAAGGCGGCACGGCCGCAAAACTGTTTTTT
TRBV10-3,-,-,TRBJ2-7,CAIKGEGFYEQYF,TGTGCCATCAAAGGCGAGGGCTTCTACGAGCAGTACTTC